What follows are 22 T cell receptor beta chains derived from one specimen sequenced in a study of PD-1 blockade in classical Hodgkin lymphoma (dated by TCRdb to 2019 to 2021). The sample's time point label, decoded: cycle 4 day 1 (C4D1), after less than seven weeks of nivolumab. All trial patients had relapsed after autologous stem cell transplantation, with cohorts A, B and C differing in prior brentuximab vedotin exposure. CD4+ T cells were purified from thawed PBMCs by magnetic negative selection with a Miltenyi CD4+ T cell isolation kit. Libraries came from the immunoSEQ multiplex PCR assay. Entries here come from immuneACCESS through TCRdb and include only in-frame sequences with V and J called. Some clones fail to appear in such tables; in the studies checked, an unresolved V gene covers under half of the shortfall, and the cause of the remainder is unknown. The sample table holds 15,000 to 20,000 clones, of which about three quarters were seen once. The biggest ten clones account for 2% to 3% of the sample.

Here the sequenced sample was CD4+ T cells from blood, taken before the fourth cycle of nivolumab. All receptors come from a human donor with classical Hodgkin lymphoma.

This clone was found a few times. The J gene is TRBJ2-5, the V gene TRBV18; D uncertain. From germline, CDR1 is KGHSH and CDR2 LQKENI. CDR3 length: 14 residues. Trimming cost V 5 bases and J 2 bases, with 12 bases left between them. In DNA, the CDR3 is TGTGCCAGCTCAACCACGCGACCTCAAGAGACCCAGTACTTC. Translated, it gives CASSTTRPQETQYF.

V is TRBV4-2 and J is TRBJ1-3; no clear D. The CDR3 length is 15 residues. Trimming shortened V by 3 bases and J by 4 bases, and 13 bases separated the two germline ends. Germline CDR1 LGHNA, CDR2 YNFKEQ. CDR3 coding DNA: TGTGCCAGCAGCCATTCGGGAGGGTTCGGAAACACCATATATTTT. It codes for CASSHSGGFGNTIYF.

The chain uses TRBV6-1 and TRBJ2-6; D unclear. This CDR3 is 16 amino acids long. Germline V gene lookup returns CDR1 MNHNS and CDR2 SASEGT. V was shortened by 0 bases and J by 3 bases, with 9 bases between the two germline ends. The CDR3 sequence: CASSEALGRGANVLTF. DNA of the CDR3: TGTGCCAGCAGTGAAGCGCTTGGTCGTGGGGCCAACGTCCTGACTTTC.

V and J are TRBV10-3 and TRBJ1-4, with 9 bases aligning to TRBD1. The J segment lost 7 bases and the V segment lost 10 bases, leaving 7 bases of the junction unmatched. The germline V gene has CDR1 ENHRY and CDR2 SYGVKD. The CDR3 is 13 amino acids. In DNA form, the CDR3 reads TGTGCCAGCCGGGACAGGGATGGTGAAAAACTGTTTTTT. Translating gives CASRDRDGEKLFF.

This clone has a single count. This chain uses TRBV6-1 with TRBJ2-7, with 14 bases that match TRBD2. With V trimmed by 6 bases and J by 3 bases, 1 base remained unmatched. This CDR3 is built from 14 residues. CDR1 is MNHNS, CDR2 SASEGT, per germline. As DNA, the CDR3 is TGTGCCAGCAGGACTAGCGGGGGGGTCTACGAGCAGTACTTC. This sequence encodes CASRTSGGVYEQYF.

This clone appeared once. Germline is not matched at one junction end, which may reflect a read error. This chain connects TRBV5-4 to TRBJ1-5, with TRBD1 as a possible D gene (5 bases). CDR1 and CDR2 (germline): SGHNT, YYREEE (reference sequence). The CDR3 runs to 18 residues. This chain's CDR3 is CASSQEVRSGTANQPQHF. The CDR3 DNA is TGCGCCAGCAGCCAAGAGGTTAGGTCGGGGACCGCGAATCAGCCCCAGCATTTT. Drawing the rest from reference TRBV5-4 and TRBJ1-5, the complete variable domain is ETGVTQSPTHLIKTRGQQVTLRCSSQSGHNTVSWYQQALGQGPQFIFQYYREEENGRGNFPPRFSGLQFPNYSSELNVNALELDDSALYLCASSQEVRSGTANQPQHFGDGTRLSIL.

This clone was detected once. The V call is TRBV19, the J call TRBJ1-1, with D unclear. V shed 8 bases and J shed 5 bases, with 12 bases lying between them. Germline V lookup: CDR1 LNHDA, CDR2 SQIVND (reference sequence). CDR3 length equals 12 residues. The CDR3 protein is CASGGRRTEAFF. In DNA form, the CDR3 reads TGTGCCAGTGGTGGCCGGAGAACTGAAGCTTTCTTT.

The chain's CDR3 is CASSHTGTGLSGNTIYF. In DNA form, the CDR3 reads TGTGCCAGCAGCCACACCGGGACAGGGTTGTCTGGAAACACCATATATTTT. The chain joins TRBV5-5 to TRBJ1-3; TRBD1 matches at 9 bases. V dropped 4 bases and J dropped 1; count of bases not matched to a gene: 9. This CDR3 comprises 17 residues. Germline V gives CDR1 SGHKS, CDR2 YYEKEE (reference sequence). The variable domain in full, completed from reference TRBV5-5 and TRBJ1-3, reads DAGVTQSPTHLIKTRGQQVTLRCSPISGHKSVSWYQQVLGQGPQFIFQYYEKEERGRGNFPDRFSARQFPNYSSELNVNALLLGDSALYLCASSHTGTGLSGNTIYFGEGSWLTVV.

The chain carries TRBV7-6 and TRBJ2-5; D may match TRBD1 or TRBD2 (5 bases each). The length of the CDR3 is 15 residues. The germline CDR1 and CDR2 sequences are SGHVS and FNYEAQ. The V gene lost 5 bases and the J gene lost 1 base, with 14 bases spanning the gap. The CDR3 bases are TGTGCCAGCAGCCCTTCAGGGAGTATCCAAGAGACCCAGTACTTC. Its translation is CASSPSGSIQETQYF.

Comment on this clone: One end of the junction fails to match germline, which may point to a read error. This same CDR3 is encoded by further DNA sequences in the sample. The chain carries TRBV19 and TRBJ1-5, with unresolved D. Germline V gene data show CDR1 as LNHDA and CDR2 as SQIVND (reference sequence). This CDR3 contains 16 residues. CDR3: CASSFNWAQYREPQHF. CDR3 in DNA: TGTGCCAGTAGTTTTAACTGGGCTCAGTATAGGGAGCCCCAACATTTT.

Here the CDR3 reads CASSLRPGPGYNEQFF. The CDR3 DNA sequence: TGCGCCAGCAGCCTTAGGCCGGGACCGGGCTACAATGAGCAGTTCTTC. The gene calls are TRBV4-3 and TRBJ2-1; D possibly matches TRBD1 or TRBD2 (5 bases each). Germline V gene sequence: CDR1 LGHNA, CDR2 YSLEER. Trimming stripped 4 bases from V and 3 bases from J, with 16 bases between. CDR3 length: 16 amino acids.

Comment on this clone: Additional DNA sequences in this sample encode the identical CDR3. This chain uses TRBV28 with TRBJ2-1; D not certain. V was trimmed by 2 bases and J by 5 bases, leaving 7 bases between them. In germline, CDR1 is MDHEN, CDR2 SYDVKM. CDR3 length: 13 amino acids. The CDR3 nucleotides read TGTGCCAGCAGTTTAACATGGGACAATGAGCAGTTCTTC. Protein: CASSLTWDNEQFF.

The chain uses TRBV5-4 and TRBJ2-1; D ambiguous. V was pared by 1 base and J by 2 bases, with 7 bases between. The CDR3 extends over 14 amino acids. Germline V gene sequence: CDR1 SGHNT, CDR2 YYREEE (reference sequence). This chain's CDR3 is CASSLSNTYNEQFF. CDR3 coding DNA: TGTGCCAGCAGCTTGAGCAACACCTACAATGAGCAGTTCTTC. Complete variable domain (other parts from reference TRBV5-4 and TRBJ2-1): ETGVTQSPTHLIKTRGQQVTLRCSSQSGHNTVSWYQQALGQGPQFIFQYYREEENGRGNFPPRFSGLQFPNYSSELNVNALELDDSALYLCASSLSNTYNEQFFGPGTRLTVL.

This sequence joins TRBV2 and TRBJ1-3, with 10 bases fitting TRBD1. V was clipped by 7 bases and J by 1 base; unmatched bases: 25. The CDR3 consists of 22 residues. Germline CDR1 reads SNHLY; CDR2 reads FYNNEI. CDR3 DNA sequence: TGTGCCAGCAAAATTGATAATTTAGACAGGGGGCTGCTTGGTTGGTCTGGAAACACCATATATTTT. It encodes CASKIDNLDRGLLGWSGNTIYF. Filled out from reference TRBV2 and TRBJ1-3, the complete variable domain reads EPEVTQTPSHQVTQMGQEVILRCVPISNHLYFYWYRQILGQKVEFLVSFYNNEISEKSEIFDDQFSVERPDGSNFTLKIRSTKLEDSAMYFCASKIDNLDRGLLGWSGNTIYFGEGSWLTVV.

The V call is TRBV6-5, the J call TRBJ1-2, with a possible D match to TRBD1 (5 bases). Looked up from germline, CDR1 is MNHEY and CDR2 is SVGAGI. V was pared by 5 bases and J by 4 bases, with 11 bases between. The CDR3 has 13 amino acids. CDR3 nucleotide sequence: TGTGCCAGCAGTCGCGACAGTTTCTATGGCTACACCTTC. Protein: CASSRDSFYGYTF.

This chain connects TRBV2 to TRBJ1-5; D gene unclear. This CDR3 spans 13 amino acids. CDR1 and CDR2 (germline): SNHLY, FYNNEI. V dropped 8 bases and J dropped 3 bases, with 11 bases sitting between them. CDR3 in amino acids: CASRRQINQPQHF. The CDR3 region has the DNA TGTGCCAGCCGCAGACAAATCAATCAGCCCCAGCATTTT.

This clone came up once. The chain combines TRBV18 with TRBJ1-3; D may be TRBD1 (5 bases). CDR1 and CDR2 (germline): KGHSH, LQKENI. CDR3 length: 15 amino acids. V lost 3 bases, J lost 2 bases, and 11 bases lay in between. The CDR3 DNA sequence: TGTGCCAGCTCACCGAGGGACGGTACTGGAAACACCATATATTTT. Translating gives CASSPRDGTGNTIYF.

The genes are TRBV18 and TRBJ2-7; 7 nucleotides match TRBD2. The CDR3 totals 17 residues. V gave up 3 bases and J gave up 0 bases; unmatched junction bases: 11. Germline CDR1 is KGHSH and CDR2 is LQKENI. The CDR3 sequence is CASSPLLGGISSYEQYF. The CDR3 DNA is TGTGCCAGCTCACCGCTCCTCGGGGGGATAAGCTCCTACGAGCAGTACTTC.

CDR3 sequence: CASSQALLTTGELFF. The CDR3 DNA follows: TGCGCCAGCAGCCAAGCGCTACTAACTACCGGGGAGCTGTTTTTT. The rearrangement joins TRBV4-3 to TRBJ2-2; D not resolved. V lost 1 base and J lost 5, with 11 bases in between. The germline gives CDR1 LGHNA, CDR2 YSLEER. The CDR3 loop spans 15 amino acids.

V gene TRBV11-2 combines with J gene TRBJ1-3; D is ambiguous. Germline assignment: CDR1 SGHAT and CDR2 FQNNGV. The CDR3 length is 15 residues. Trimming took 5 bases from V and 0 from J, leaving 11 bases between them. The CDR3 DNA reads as TGTGCCAGCAGCGCCGCTGATTACTCTGGAAACACCATATATTTT. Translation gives CASSAADYSGNTIYF.

This chain's CDR3 is CASSPQGLGTEAFF. In DNA form, the CDR3 reads TGTGCCAGCTCACCACAGGGTTTGGGCACTGAAGCTTTCTTT. This chain links TRBV18 with TRBJ1-1, with no clear D. The CDR3 is 14 amino acids. With 1 base removed from V and 4 bases from J, the gap between germline ends came to 10 bases. Germline V lookup: CDR1 KGHSH, CDR2 LQKENI.

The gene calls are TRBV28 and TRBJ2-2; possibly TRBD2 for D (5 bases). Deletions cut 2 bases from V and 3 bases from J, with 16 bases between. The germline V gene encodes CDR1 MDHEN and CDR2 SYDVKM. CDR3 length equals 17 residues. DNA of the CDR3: TGTGCCAGCAGTTTAAGGACTGGCGGTTCTTACACCGGGGAGCTGTTTTTT. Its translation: CASSLRTGGSYTGELFF.